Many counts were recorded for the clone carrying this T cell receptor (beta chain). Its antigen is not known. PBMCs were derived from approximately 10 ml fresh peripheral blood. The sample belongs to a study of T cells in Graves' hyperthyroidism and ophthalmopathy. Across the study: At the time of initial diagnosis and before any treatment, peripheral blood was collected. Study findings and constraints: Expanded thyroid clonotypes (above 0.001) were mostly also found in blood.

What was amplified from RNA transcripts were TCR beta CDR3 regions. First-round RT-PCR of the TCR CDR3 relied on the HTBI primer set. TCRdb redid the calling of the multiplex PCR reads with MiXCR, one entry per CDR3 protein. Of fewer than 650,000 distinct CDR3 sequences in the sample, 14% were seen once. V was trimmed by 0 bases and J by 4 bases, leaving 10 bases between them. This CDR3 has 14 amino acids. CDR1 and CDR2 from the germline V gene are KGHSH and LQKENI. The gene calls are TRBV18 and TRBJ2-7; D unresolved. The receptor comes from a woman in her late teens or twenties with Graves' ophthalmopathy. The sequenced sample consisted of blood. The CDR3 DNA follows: TGTGCCAGCTCACCACCTTGGACCTCATACGAGCAGTACTTC. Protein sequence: CASSPPWTSYEQYF. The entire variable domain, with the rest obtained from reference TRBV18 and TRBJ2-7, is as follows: NAGVMQNPRHLVRRRGQEARLRCSPMKGHSHVYWYRQLPEEGLKFMVYLQKENIIDESGMPKERFSAEFPKEGPSILRIQQVVRGDSAAYFCASSPPWTSYEQYFGPGTRLTVT.